A single sample gave rise to the 20 T cell receptor beta chains below, sequenced in a study of blood T cells in healthy people across ages. Then a second PCR, running roughly 7 to 11 cycles, was carried out with a sample-barcoded 5' primer and a J-beta primer mix. TCRdb processed the 5' RACE reads anew with MiXCR; each CDR3 protein has one entry. The sample lists about 720,000 distinct CDR3 sequences, about 24% occurring once. The sequenced material came from blood. These TCRs come from a man aged 70-80 years in good health.

V usage is TRBV5-6 and J usage is TRBJ2-3; tentatively, D is TRBD1 or TRBD2 (7 bases each). CDR1 is SGHDT, CDR2 YYEEEE, per germline. V lost 2 bases and J 3 bases, leaving 25 bases between the germline ends. The CDR3 runs to 19 residues. CDR3 sequence: CASSLNAHLTGRGTDTQYF. DNA for the CDR3: TGTGCCAGCAGCTTAAACGCCCACTTGACAGGGAGGGGTACAGATACGCAGTATTTT.

This clonotype was seen a handful of times. V usage is TRBV5-1 and J usage is TRBJ1-4; 7 bases map to TRBD1. J was trimmed by 8 bases and V by 4 bases; bases with no gene match: 11. The germline gives CDR1 SGHRS, CDR2 YFSETQ. This CDR3 contains 15 residues. The CDR3 is CASSATTGVGEKLFF. The CDR3 DNA is TGCGCCAGCAGCGCTACCACAGGGGTGGGCGAAAAACTGTTTTTT.

V and J are TRBV7-3 and TRBJ2-7; tentatively, D is TRBD1 (6 bases). The J call may be mistaken, given a closer DNA end match to TRBJ2-1. The CDR3 length is 16 residues. Germline CDR1 and CDR2: SGHTA and FQGTGA. The CDR3 loop reads CASSLLGDTPYNEQFF. CDR3 nucleotide sequence: TGTGCCAGCAGCTTACTCGGGGACACTCCCTACAATGAGCAGTTCTTC.

In its sample, this clonotype was seen a few times. The chain employs TRBV20-1 and TRBJ2-6, with D uncertain. There are 14 residues in the CDR3. V lost 6 bases and J lost 0, with 9 bases in between. Looked up from germline, CDR1 is DFQATT and CDR2 is SNEGSKA (reference sequence). CDR3 sequence (DNA): TGCAGTGCCAGAAAAAACTCTGGGGCCAACGTCCTGACTTTC. It is translated as CSARKNSGANVLTF.

The chain links TRBV27 to TRBJ1-4; TRBD1 aligns across 7 bases. The CDR3 totals 16 residues. The V gene's germline CDR1 is MNHEY and CDR2 SMNVEV (reference sequence). Unmatched junction bases numbered 10, after V lost 7 bases and J lost 2 bases. The CDR3 sequence: CASTLSGGNTNEKLFF. DNA for the CDR3: TGTGCCAGCACCCTCTCAGGGGGGAATACTAATGAAAAACTGTTTTTT.

This clonotype was observed a handful of times. V usage is TRBV19 and J usage is TRBJ1-2; D perhaps matches TRBD1 (5 bases). Germline CDR1 is LNHDA and CDR2 is SQIVND (reference sequence). The CDR3 extends over 15 amino acids. V lost 5 bases and J lost 1, with 14 bases in between. This chain's CDR3 is CASSGTLGNNYGYTF. DNA for the CDR3: TGTGCCAGTAGTGGGACCTTGGGAAATAACTATGGCTACACCTTC. The whole variable domain, remainder taken from reference TRBV19 and TRBJ1-2, is DGGITQSPKYLFRKEGQNVTLSCEQNLNHDAMYWYRQDPGQGLRLIYYSQIVNDFQKGDIAEGYSVSREKKESFPLTVTSAQKNPTAFYLCASSGTLGNNYGYTFGSGTRLTVV.

This chain uses TRBV28 with TRBJ2-1; D may match TRBD1 or TRBD2 (5 bases each). This CDR3 is 15 amino acids long. V lost 5 bases to trimming and J lost 7 bases, with 18 bases between them. Germline loops: CDR1 MDHEN, CDR2 SYDVKM. The CDR3 protein is CASSAPGAGSNEQFF. CDR3 nucleotide sequence: TGTGCCAGCAGTGCCCCCGGGGCAGGGTCGAATGAGCAGTTCTTC.

In its sample, this clonotype was seen a few times. The chain uses TRBV19 and TRBJ1-5; 9 nucleotides align to TRBD1. The junction had 9 bases not matched to a gene; V was cut back by 3 bases and J by 6 bases. The germline V gene has CDR1 LNHDA and CDR2 SQIVND (reference sequence). The CDR3 totals 16 residues. The CDR3 sequence is CASSMRTGVKSQPQHF. CDR3 in DNA: TGTGCCAGTAGTATGAGGACAGGGGTAAAATCTCAGCCCCAGCATTTT.

The sample holds a few counts of this clonotype. The germline gene is not matched at one end of the junction; a read error may be the cause. The CDR3 nucleotides are TGTGCCAGCCGGCGGGACCGAACTAATGGAAAACTGTTTTTT. Translating it yields CASRRDRTNGKLFF. V and J are TRBV4-2 and TRBJ1-4; TRBD1 might be the D (5 bases). The germline gives CDR1 LGHNA, CDR2 YNFKEQ. The CDR3 totals 14 residues.

This clonotype was recorded at least ten times. The CDR3, as DNA: TGCAGTGCTAGAGAACTCGGACTAGATCCAGATACGCAGTATTTT. Amino acids: CSARELGLDPDTQYF. The rearrangement links TRBV20-1 to TRBJ2-3, with 7 bases fitting TRBD2. Germline CDR1 reads DFQATT; CDR2 reads SNEGSKA (reference sequence). After removal of 0 bases from V and 4 bases from J, the junction contained 7 bases not matched to a gene. This CDR3 is 15 amino acids long.

Points on this clonotype: The junction departs from germline at one end; a sequencing error may be responsible. CDR3 region: CASSFLQDGSTDPQYF. The CDR3 DNA reads TGCGCCAGCAGCTTCTTACAGGATGGGTCCACAGATCCGCAGTATTTT. The genes are TRBV5-1 and TRBJ2-3, with TRBD1 as a possible D gene (5 bases). Looked up from germline, CDR1 is SGHRS and CDR2 is YFSETQ. The CDR3 spans 16 residues.

About this clonotype itself: Given a much more abundant clone one base away, this may be a read error. This sequence joins TRBV7-2 and TRBJ1-2; D remains ambiguous. The CDR3 loop spans 13 amino acids. Trimming stripped 1 base from V and 6 bases from J, with 9 bases between. Germline V gives CDR1 SGHTA, CDR2 FQGNSA. DNA of the CDR3: TGTGCCAGCAGCTTAGGCCCTGACAATGGCTACACCTTC. Its protein product is CASSLGPDNGYTF.

This chain uses TRBV5-1 with TRBJ2-7, with 10 positions matching TRBD1. In germline, CDR1 is SGHRS, CDR2 YFSETQ. CDR3 length: 14 residues. J gave up 4 bases and V 4 bases, and 5 bases lay outside the gene matches. The CDR3: CASSRTGGMYEQYF. The DNA of the CDR3 is TGCGCCAGCAGCAGGACAGGGGGTATGTACGAGCAGTACTTC. Drawing the rest from reference TRBV5-1 and TRBJ2-7, the complete variable domain is KAGVTQTPRYLIKTRGQQVTLSCSPISGHRSVSWYQQTPGQGLQFLFEYFSETQRNKGNFPGRFSGRQFSNSRSEMNVSTLELGDSALYLCASSRTGGMYEQYFGPGTRLTVT.

This clonotype was seen ten or more times. The chain uses TRBV5-1 and TRBJ2-1; TRBD1 is a possible D gene (6 bases). Trimming pared 3 bases from V and 7 bases from J, leaving 14 bases between. The CDR3 consists of 14 residues. CDR1 and CDR2 (germline): SGHRS, YFSETQ. Written as DNA, the CDR3 is TGCGCCAGCAGCTATTCCTCAGGACAGAATGAGCAGTTCTTC. Its protein product is CASSYSSGQNEQFF.

This clonotype was found many times. This chain uses TRBV20-1 with TRBJ2-1, with 11 bases lining up with TRBD2. V lost 3 bases to trimming and J lost 5 bases; unmatched junction nucleotides: 6. Germline loops: CDR1 DFQATT, CDR2 SNEGSKA (reference sequence). The CDR3 extends over 15 amino acids. As DNA, the CDR3 is TGCAGTGCTAGGTTTCCTAGCGGGAGGAACAATGAGCAGTTCTTC. It codes for CSARFPSGRNNEQFF.

The rearrangement uses TRBV7-2 and TRBJ2-3, with 11 bases matching TRBD2. The CDR3 runs 16 residues. Trimming at V came to 5 bases and at J to 2 bases, leaving 6 bases not matched to a gene. CDR1 is SGHTA and CDR2 is FQGNSA in the germline V gene. The CDR3, as DNA: TGTGCCAGCAGCCCGCGACTAGCGGGGACCACAGATACGCAGTATTTT. Its translation: CASSPRLAGTTDTQYF. Variable domain in full (rest from reference TRBV7-2 and TRBJ2-3): GAGVSQSPSNKVTEKGKDVELRCDPISGHTALYWYRQSLGQGLEFLIYFQGNSAPDKSGLPSDRFSAERTGGSVSTLTIQRTQQEDSAVYLCASSPRLAGTTDTQYFGPGTRLTVL.

The chain couples TRBV6-6 to TRBJ1-1; 9 bases are shared with TRBD1. Germline-derived CDR1 and CDR2 are MNHNY and SVGAGI (reference sequence). V dropped 2 bases and J dropped 4; count of bases not matched to a gene: 5. This CDR3 region has 15 residues. CDR3 loop: CASSYSPDRGTEAFF. The CDR3 DNA is TGTGCCAGCAGTTACAGCCCGGACAGGGGCACTGAAGCTTTCTTT.

The V gene is TRBV10-3, the J gene TRBJ2-7; 7 bases are shared with TRBD2. The CDR3 totals 16 residues. J lost 2 bases, V lost 0 bases, and 7 bases had no gene match. Germline CDR1 and CDR2: ENHRY and SYGVKD. The CDR3 sequence is CAISESKLAQTYEQYF. The CDR3 nucleotides read TGTGCCATCAGTGAGTCGAAACTAGCGCAAACCTACGAGCAGTACTTC.

This clonotype was seen just once. Germline and junction disagree at one end, which may indicate a read error. The chain recombines TRBV6-2 or TRBV6-3 with TRBJ2-1; no clear D gene. CDR3 length equals 16 residues. CDR1 MNHEY and CDR2 SVGEGT come from the germline V gene. The CDR3 sequence is CASSFVGGRPYNEQFF. Written as DNA, the CDR3 is TGTGCCAGCAGTTTCGTGGGCGGTAGACCCTACAACGAGCAGTTCTTC.

The chain links TRBV6-1 to TRBJ1-1; the match to TRBD1 covers 7 bases. The germline V gene has CDR1 MNHNS and CDR2 SASEGT. The CDR3 is 13 amino acids. Trimming removed 1 base from V and 10 bases from J; junction bases left unmatched: 6. DNA for the CDR3: TGTGCCAGCAGTGAAGTCAGGGGGGCTGGAGCTTTCTTT. This translates into CASSEVRGAGAFF.